This TCR beta chain comes out of a study of T cells in Graves' hyperthyroidism and ophthalmopathy. Study as a whole: Blood was drawn when the patient was first diagnosed and still untreated. Study results and limitations: Most clonotypes expanded in thyroid above 0.001 were likewise present in blood.

A note on this clonotype: Its antigen is still unknown.

The CDR3 is made up of 17 amino acids. The V gene end was trimmed by 5 bases and the J gene end by 5 bases; junction bases not matched to a gene: 13. From germline, CDR1 is MDHEN and CDR2 SYDVKM. TCR beta CDR3 sequences were amplified from RNA transcripts. The TCR CDR3 was amplified in a first-round RT-PCR using the HTBI primer set. TCRdb redid the calling of the multiplex PCR reads with MiXCR, one entry per CDR3 protein. Among under 350,000 distinct CDR3 sequences listed, approximately 26% were seen once. Hyperthyroidism had been newly diagnosed in patients aged 18 to 65, and its duration was under 2 months. Exclusion of patients followed from uncontrolled infection, other autoimmune disease, pregnancy or lactation.

The receptor's source is a man between 35 and 55 years old with Graves' hyperthyroidism that later progressed to Graves' ophthalmopathy. The rearrangement uses TRBV28 and TRBJ2-2; 8 bases map to TRBD2. Sequencing used blood. The CDR3 is CASSPRRVAGLTGELFF. CDR3 coding DNA: TGTGCCAGCAGTCCCCGCCGGGTAGCGGGATTAACCGGGGAGCTGTTTTTT.